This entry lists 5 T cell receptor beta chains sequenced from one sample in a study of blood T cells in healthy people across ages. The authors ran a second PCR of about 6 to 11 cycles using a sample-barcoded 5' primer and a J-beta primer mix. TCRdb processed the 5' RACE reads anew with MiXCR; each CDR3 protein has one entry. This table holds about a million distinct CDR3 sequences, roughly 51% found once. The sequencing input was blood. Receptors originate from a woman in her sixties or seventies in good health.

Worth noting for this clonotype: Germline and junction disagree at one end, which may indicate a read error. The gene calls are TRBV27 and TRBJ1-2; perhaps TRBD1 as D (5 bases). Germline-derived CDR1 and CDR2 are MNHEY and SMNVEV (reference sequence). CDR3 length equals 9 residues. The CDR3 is CPGNYGYTF. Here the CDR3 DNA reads TGCCCAGGGAACTATGGCTACACCTTC.

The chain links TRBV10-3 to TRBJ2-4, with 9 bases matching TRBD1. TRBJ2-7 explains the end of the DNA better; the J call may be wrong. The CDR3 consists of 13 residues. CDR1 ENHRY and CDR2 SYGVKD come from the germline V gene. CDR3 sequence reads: CAISMGQGYEQYF. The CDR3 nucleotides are TGTGCCATCAGCATGGGACAGGGCTACGAGCAGTACTTC.

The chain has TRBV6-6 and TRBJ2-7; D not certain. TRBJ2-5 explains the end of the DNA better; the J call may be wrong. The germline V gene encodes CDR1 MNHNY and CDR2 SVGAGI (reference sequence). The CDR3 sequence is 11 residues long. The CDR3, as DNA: TGTGCCAGCGCGTTTGGAGAGACCCAGTACTTC. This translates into CASAFGETQYF.

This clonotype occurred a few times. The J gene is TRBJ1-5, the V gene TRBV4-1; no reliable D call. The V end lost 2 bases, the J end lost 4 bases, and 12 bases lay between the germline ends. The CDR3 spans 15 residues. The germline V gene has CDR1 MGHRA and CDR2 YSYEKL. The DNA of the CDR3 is TGCGCCAGCAGCCAACTCTGGATTGGTAATCAGCCCCAGCATTTT. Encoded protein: CASSQLWIGNQPQHF.

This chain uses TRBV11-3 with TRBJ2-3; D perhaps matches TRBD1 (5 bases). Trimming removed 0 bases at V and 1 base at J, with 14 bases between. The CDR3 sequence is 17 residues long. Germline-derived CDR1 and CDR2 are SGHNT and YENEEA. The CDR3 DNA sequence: TGTGCCAGCAGCTTAGATTCCTCCTCCAGGGGCACAGATACGCAGTATTTT. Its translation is CASSLDSSSRGTDTQYF.